This T cell receptor (beta chain) was identified during a study of CD8 T cells in ankylosing spondylitis. In making TCR beta libraries, quantitative 5'-RACE with molecular barcodes was used. TCRdb ran MiXCR on the 5' RACE reads and lists one entry per CDR3 protein. This sample has 150,000 to 200,000 distinct CDR3 sequences, with under 35% found just once. Overall study results and limits: According to the report, clones linked to the disease were significantly enriched in matched synovial fluid samples taken from ankylosing spondylitis patients.

V shed 2 bases and J shed 8 bases, with 7 bases lying between them. Looked up from germline, CDR1 is SGHTA and CDR2 is FQGNSA. CDR3 length: 12 amino acids. This clonotype was seen repeatedly, ten times or more. The antigen is undetermined. The specimen sequenced was synovial fluid, either unsorted or a sorted T cell fraction (not recorded which). This receptor was obtained from a male donor with ankylosing spondylitis. The chain employs TRBV7-2 and TRBJ2-1; unclear D gene. Written as DNA, the CDR3 is TGTGCCAGCAGCTTATTCGGCGATGAGCAGTTCTTC. Translating gives CASSLFGDEQFF.